The 14 T cell receptor beta chains below all came from one sample that was sequenced in a study of blood T cell repertoires in COVID-19. Data came from immunoSEQ multiplex PCR; TCRdb stores just in-frame clones and leaves some out. The repertoire holds under 500,000 clones, with 75% to 90% as singletons. Input material: peripheral blood. The receptors originated from a woman aged 25 to 39 with acute or convalescent COVID-19.

The CDR3, as DNA: TGTGCCACCGCAGCGGGGGTGATAGAGACCCAGTACTTC. Residues: CATAAGVIETQYF. The rearrangement joins TRBV3-1 (or the pseudogene TRBV3-2) to TRBJ2-5; 8 bases line up with TRBD2. The CDR3 runs 13 residues. The germline gives CDR1 LGHDT, CDR2 YNNKEL (reference sequence). The ends lost 10 bases at V and 4 bases at J; junction bases unmatched: 8.

As regards this clone: Other DNA sequences in the sample encode the same CDR3. The chain employs TRBV24-1 and TRBJ1-2; D is ambiguous. Trimming stripped 5 bases from V and 7 bases from J, with 7 bases between. Per the germline V gene, CDR1 is KGHDR and CDR2 is SFDVKD. The CDR3 is 11 amino acids. The CDR3 spells CATSAGFGYTF. CDR3 in DNA: TGTGCCACCAGTGCGGGGTTTGGCTACACCTTC.

This chain uses TRBV28 with TRBJ1-4; 7 bases align to TRBD1. Germline V lookup: CDR1 MDHEN, CDR2 SYDVKM. The CDR3 runs to 14 residues. J lost 6 bases, V lost 6 bases, and 7 bases had no gene match. CDR3 sequence (DNA): TGTGCCAGCAGGCCACAGGGGCGCGATGAAAAACTGTTTTTT. It yields the protein CASRPQGRDEKLFF.

V gene TRBV4-1 combines with J gene TRBJ2-2; 9 bases align to TRBD1. This CDR3 is built from 15 residues. The germline gives CDR1 MGHRA, CDR2 YSYEKL. Trimming took 8 bases from V and 7 from J; bases not matched to a gene: 11. The chain's CDR3 is CASSGQGSAGGELFF. The CDR3 DNA reads as TGCGCCAGCTCCGGACAGGGGTCTGCTGGCGGGGAGCTGTTTTTT.

CDR3: CASEGTGTPYQETQYF. CDR3 coding DNA: TGTGCTAGTGAGGGAACAGGGACCCCGTACCAAGAGACCCAGTACTTC. The J gene is TRBJ2-5, the V gene TRBV12-5; possibly TRBD1 for D (6 bases). The CDR3 runs 16 residues. Trimming stripped 7 bases from V and 0 bases from J, with 18 bases between. Germline assignment: CDR1 LGHNT and CDR2 FRNRAP.

This chain connects TRBV15 to TRBJ2-1, with 8 nucleotides matching TRBD1. The CDR3 runs 12 residues. Losses at the gene ends were 8 bases for V and 8 bases for J; bases not matched to a gene: 5. CDR1 and CDR2 (germline): LNHNV, YYDKDF (reference sequence). The CDR3 DNA sequence: TGTGCCACCTCAGACAGGGGAGATGAGCAGTTCTTC. This sequence encodes CATSDRGDEQFF.

The chain carries TRBV19 and TRBJ1-2; 8 bases match TRBD1. V lost 3 bases to trimming and J lost 4 bases; unmatched junction nucleotides: 1. The CDR3 has 13 residues. The germline V gene encodes CDR1 LNHDA and CDR2 SQIVND (reference sequence). The CDR3 sequence is CASSIDRGYGYTF. Written as DNA, the CDR3 is TGTGCCAGTAGTATCGACAGGGGCTATGGCTACACCTTC.

This clone came up once. V and J are TRBV5-1 and TRBJ1-3, with a possible D match to TRBD1 (6 bases). Trimming cost V 0 bases and J 0 bases, with 10 bases left between them. This CDR3 is built from 16 residues. The germline V gene has CDR1 SGHRS and CDR2 YFSETQ. This chain's CDR3 is CASSLGQGFSGNTIYF. CDR3 coding DNA: TGCGCCAGCAGCTTGGGGCAGGGGTTCTCTGGAAACACCATATATTTT. The full variable domain, rest sourced from reference TRBV5-1 and TRBJ1-3, is KAGVTQTPRYLIKTRGQQVTLSCSPISGHRSVSWYQQTPGQGLQFLFEYFSETQRNKGNFPGRFSGRQFSNSRSEMNVSTLELGDSALYLCASSLGQGFSGNTIYFGEGSWLTVV.

The CDR3 reads CASSYSSLAPYEQYF. The DNA of the CDR3 is TGTGCCAGCAGTTACTCGAGTCTAGCCCCCTACGAGCAGTACTTC. V usage is TRBV6-5 and J usage is TRBJ2-7; possibly TRBD2 for D (5 bases). Germline V gene lookup returns CDR1 MNHEY and CDR2 SVGAGI. The CDR3 runs to 15 residues. Trimming removed 0 bases from V and 2 bases from J, with 11 bases in between.

CDR3 nucleotide sequence: TGTGCCAGCAGCCGGGGTCTCCTAGGCAATGAGCAGTTCTTC. The encoded protein is CASSRGLLGNEQFF. This sequence joins TRBV27 and TRBJ2-1; tentatively, D is TRBD2 (5 bases). From germline, CDR1 is MNHEY and CDR2 SMNVEV (reference sequence). The CDR3 length is 14 residues. V dropped 6 bases and J dropped 6 bases, with 15 bases sitting between them.

The chain couples TRBV2 to TRBJ2-3; a possible D gene is TRBD2 (6 bases). Germline-derived CDR1 and CDR2 are SNHLY and FYNNEI. Trimming removed 3 bases at V and 4 bases at J, with 23 bases between. The CDR3 runs to 18 residues. In nucleotides, the CDR3 is TGTGCCAGCAGTGACCCATCCATCGGGACTGCTAGCGCAGATACGCAGTATTTT. As protein: CASSDPSIGTASADTQYF.

The chain combines TRBV6-1 with TRBJ1-1, with D possibly TRBD1 on 5 matching bases. This CDR3 has 14 residues. V shed 3 bases and J shed 5 bases, with 13 bases lying between them. The germline CDR1 and CDR2 sequences are MNHNS and SASEGT. CDR3 nucleotide sequence: TGTGCCAGCAGTGAGGGGCCCGGGGGGACTGAAGCTTTCTTT. It yields the protein CASSEGPGGTEAFF.

The chain joins TRBV9 to TRBJ2-2; 8 bases agree with TRBD2. CDR1 SGDLS and CDR2 YYNGEE come from the germline V gene. J gave up 7 bases and V 3 bases, and 8 bases lay outside the gene matches. CDR3 length: 15 amino acids. The CDR3 spells CASSGRGTRGGELFF. CDR3 nucleotides: TGTGCCAGCAGCGGGAGGGGGACTAGAGGCGGGGAGCTGTTTTTT.

The genes are TRBV6-5 and TRBJ2-2; 8 nucleotides align to TRBD1. Germline V gives CDR1 MNHEY, CDR2 SVGAGI. The CDR3 has 15 amino acids. The V segment lost 2 bases and the J segment 5 bases; nucleotides outside the gene matches: 4. CDR3 nucleotide sequence: TGTGCCAGCAGTTACGGGACAGGATTTACCGGGGAGCTGTTTTTT. Translating gives CASSYGTGFTGELFF.